These 21 T cell receptor beta chains were all obtained from the same sample, sequenced in a study of vaccination and CD4 T cells after COVID-19 (dated by TCRdb to the early 2020s). Their antigens remain unidentified. In light of the paper, this sample's treatment or condition label describes: approximately 10-day PBMC culture with coronavirus spike peptide pools or control peptides (ViraFEST assay). CD4+ T cells from unexposed donors were collected before the COVID-19 pandemic (2011-2018). Libraries were prepared through PCR. The data were produced on an Illumina iSeq 100. DNA from cultured CD4+ T cells was subjected to TCR sequencing with the Oncomine TCR Beta short-read assay at the Johns Hopkins FTIC core. Genomic DNA was extracted from the cultured CD4+ T cells with the QIAamp micro DNA kit. The public reads were reanalyzed by TCRdb: fastp trimming at Q25, MiXCR alignment, in-frame beta chains only. CDR3 protein sequences are deduplicated, and each keeps its most common genes and DNA. The sample table records over 8,500 distinct CDR3 sequences; approximately 32% of these occur just once. The top ten hold about an eighth of the sample.

Sequencing used CD4+ T cells from blood, cultured in vitro. The receptor set was obtained from a human donor in good health.

The chain carries TRBV7-9 and TRBJ2-1, with D perhaps matching TRBD1 or TRBD2 (5 bases each). The germline V gene encodes CDR1 SEHNR and CDR2 FQNEAQ (reference sequence). This CDR3 has 17 residues. With 1 base removed from V and 0 bases from J, the gap between germline ends came to 13 bases. CDR3 nucleotides: TGTGCCAGCAGCTTAGGGGGCTGGGAGAGCTCCTACAATGAGCAGTTCTTC. Protein: CASSLGGWESSYNEQFF.

The chain recombines TRBV4-1 with TRBJ1-1, with D perhaps matching TRBD1 (6 bases). V dropped 4 bases and J dropped 4 bases, with 19 bases sitting between them. The CDR3 sequence is 16 residues long. The V gene's germline CDR1 is MGHRA and CDR2 YSYEKL. CDR3 coding DNA: TGCGCCAGCAGCCCCCCTTGGGGGGCGGAGGTCACTGAAGCTTTCTTT. Amino acid sequence: CASSPPWGAEVTEAFF.

J is TRBJ1-3 and V is TRBV28; D not certain. The CDR3 sequence is 14 residues long. The V end lost 7 bases, the J end lost 4 bases, and 14 bases lay between the germline ends. Germline V gene lookup returns CDR1 MDHEN and CDR2 SYDVKM. The CDR3 sequence: CASMIHPGGNTIYF. For the CDR3, the DNA is TGTGCCAGCATGATCCATCCGGGGGGAAACACCATATATTTT.

The gene calls are TRBV27 and TRBJ2-3; 7 bases are a match to TRBD2. This CDR3 is 15 amino acids long. The V and J ends lost 1 base and 5 bases, in that order; junction bases with no gene match: 6. Per germline, CDR1 MNHEY and CDR2 SMNVEV (reference sequence). CDR3 sequence reads: CASSLLGLQQDTQYF. CDR3 sequence (DNA): TGTGCCAGCAGTTTATTGGGACTACAGCAAGATACGCAGTATTTT.

In its sample, this clonotype was seen a few times. The chain uses TRBV7-2 and TRBJ2-7, with 14 bases matching TRBD2. The germline gives CDR1 SGHTA, CDR2 FQGNSA. The CDR3 contains 18 residues. The V gene end was trimmed by 5 bases and the J gene end by 2 bases; junction bases not matched to a gene: 11. The CDR3 sequence: CASSSRTSGRLDTYEQYF. The CDR3 region has the DNA TGTGCCAGCAGCAGCAGGACTAGCGGGAGGTTAGATACCTACGAGCAGTACTTC.

In DNA form, the CDR3 reads TGTGCCAGTAACTCTCCGGGACGAGGAAGCAATCAGCCCCAGCATTTT. It yields the protein CASNSPGRGSNQPQHF. This chain uses TRBV19 with TRBJ1-5; a possible D gene is TRBD1 (5 bases). Germline V gene sequence: CDR1 LNHDA, CDR2 SQIVND (reference sequence). The CDR3 sequence is 16 residues long. The V end was cut by 7 bases, the J end by 1 base, with 17 bases between.

The V and J genes are TRBV5-1 and TRBJ1-1, with D tentatively TRBD1 (6 bases). There are 14 residues in the CDR3. Germline V gene data show CDR1 as SGHRS and CDR2 as YFSETQ. Deletions cut 3 bases from V and 0 bases from J, with 9 bases between. The DNA for the CDR3 is TGCGCCAGCAGCTCAGGACAGATGAACACTGAAGCTTTCTTT. Residues: CASSSGQMNTEAFF.

This clonotype was detected only a few times. This chain links TRBV24-1 with TRBJ2-1; 9 nucleotides align to TRBD2. With 6 bases clipped from V and 2 bases from J, the junction kept 4 bases outside the gene matches. CDR1 is KGHDR, CDR2 SFDVKD, per germline. This CDR3 region has 15 residues. CDR3 sequence: CATSSLAGPYNEQFF. Here the CDR3 DNA reads TGTGCCACCAGTTCCCTAGCGGGACCCTACAATGAGCAGTTCTTC.

The rearrangement links TRBV7-2 to TRBJ1-3; D not resolved. V was clipped by 1 base and J by 2 bases, with 3 bases between them. The germline V gene has CDR1 SGHTA and CDR2 FQGNSA. This CDR3 region has 13 residues. CDR3 DNA: TGTGCCAGCAGCTTAGTAGCTGGAAACACCATATATTTT. It encodes CASSLVAGNTIYF.

The V gene is TRBV28, the J gene TRBJ2-4; D possibly corresponds to TRBD2 (7 bases). CDR3 length: 15 residues. Germline V gene sequence: CDR1 MDHEN, CDR2 SYDVKM. Trimming cost V 3 bases and J 8 bases, with 17 bases left between them. CDR3 in DNA: TGTGCCAGCAGTTTTAACAGGGATGGGGGGGACATTCAGTACTTC. This codes for CASSFNRDGGDIQYF.

There are a few counts of this clonotype. CDR3 sequence reads: CASSKVGRGDQETQYF. As DNA, the CDR3 is TGTGCCAGCAGCAAAGTGGGCCGGGGCGACCAAGAGACCCAGTACTTC. The chain uses TRBV21-1 and TRBJ2-5; TRBD1, as called in the table, went unchecked against the DNA. TRBV21-1 is a pseudogene segment. The CDR3 has 16 amino acids.

This rearrangement joins TRBV21-1 to TRBJ2-2; the DNA was not compared with TRBD1, the D call given in the table. TRBV21-1 is termed a pseudogene. The CDR3 is 17 residues long. CDR3 bases: TGTGCCAGCAGCAAGGGACAGAATTATTCGAACACCGGGGAGCTGTTTTTT. Protein: CASSKGQNYSNTGELFF.

This clonotype has only a few counts. The chain couples TRBV28 to TRBJ2-1; D call uncertain. The germline CDR1 and CDR2 sequences are MDHEN and SYDVKM. The CDR3 sequence is 15 residues long. Trimming took 2 bases from V and 6 from J, leaving 14 bases between them. Here the CDR3 reads CASSLTRIQGNEQFF. CDR3 in DNA: TGTGCCAGCAGTTTAACGAGGATCCAAGGCAATGAGCAGTTCTTC.

The rearrangement uses TRBV20-1 and TRBJ1-2; TRBD1 might be the D (5 bases). CDR1 and CDR2 from the germline V gene are DFQATT and SNEGSKA (reference sequence). The CDR3 is made up of 15 amino acids. V lost 0 bases and J lost 4, with 15 bases in between. The CDR3 loop is CSARDQRGSIYGYTF. CDR3 sequence (DNA): TGCAGTGCTAGAGATCAGAGGGGTTCGATCTATGGCTACACCTTC.

In this sample, this clonotype turned up a few times. The genes are TRBV12-3 or TRBV12-4 and TRBJ1-5; TRBD1 agrees at 7 bases. J was trimmed by 6 bases and V by 1 base; bases with no gene match: 3. CDR3 length equals 14 residues. CDR3 sequence reads: CASSLDRGVQPQHF. The CDR3 DNA sequence: TGTGCCAGCAGTTTAGACAGGGGAGTTCAGCCCCAGCATTTT.

This clonotype appeared a few times. The J gene is TRBJ2-4, the V gene TRBV7-2; no clear D gene. Trimming removed 1 base at V and 0 bases at J, with 13 bases between. Germline CDR1 reads SGHTA; CDR2 reads FQGNSA. The CDR3 consists of 17 residues. The CDR3 sequence: CASSLEGPTRAKNIQYF. The DNA for the CDR3 is TGTGCCAGCAGCTTAGAAGGTCCCACCAGAGCCAAAAACATTCAGTACTTC. Full variable domain (rest looked up from reference TRBV7-2 and TRBJ2-4): GAGVSQSPSNKVTEKGKDVELRCDPISGHTALYWYRQSLGQGLEFLIYFQGNSAPDKSGLPSDRFSAERTGGSVSTLTIQRTQQEDSAVYLCASSLEGPTRAKNIQYFGAGTRLSVL.

The chain couples TRBV6-2 or TRBV6-3 to TRBJ1-6, with D possibly matching TRBD1 (6 bases). With 7 bases removed from V and 9 bases from J, the gap between germline ends came to 19 bases. The CDR3 is 15 residues long. Germline assignment: CDR1 MNHEY and CDR2 SVGEGT. CDR3 nucleotides: TGTGCCAGCAATCCTTCCGACAAGGGGGTTTCACCCCTCCACTTT. Translated: CASNPSDKGVSPLHF.

There are a few counts of this clonotype. The chain joins TRBV7-9 to TRBJ2-5, with 7 nucleotides matching TRBD1. CDR1 and CDR2 from the germline V gene are SEHNR and FQNEAQ (reference sequence). The V segment lost 2 bases and the J segment 3 bases; nucleotides outside the gene matches: 12. This CDR3 contains 17 residues. The CDR3 coding sequence is TGTGCCAGCAGCTTATTCCACGGACAGGCCCGTAAAGAGACCCAGTACTTC. Translating gives CASSLFHGQARKETQYF.

The CDR3 is CASRGALDYGYTF. DNA of the CDR3: TGTGCCAGTCGAGGGGCTCTTGACTATGGCTACACCTTC. The chain uses TRBV19 and TRBJ1-2; possibly TRBD1 for D (5 bases). In germline, CDR1 is LNHDA, CDR2 SQIVND (reference sequence). Trimming removed 8 bases from V and 3 bases from J, with 13 bases in between. The CDR3 extends over 13 amino acids.

This clonotype is deemed medium-sized. The genes are TRBV24-1 and TRBJ2-3; D possibly corresponds to TRBD2 (6 bases). From germline, CDR1 is KGHDR and CDR2 SFDVKD. V shed 9 bases and J shed 3 bases, with 15 bases lying between them. There are 14 residues in the CDR3. CDR3 coding DNA: TGTGCCACCTCGGGGGTTGTACAGACAGATACGCAGTATTTT. Encoded protein: CATSGVVQTDTQYF.

This chain joins TRBV20-1 and TRBJ1-2; D gene ambiguous. The V gene lost 4 bases and the J gene lost 12 bases, with 12 bases spanning the gap. CDR3 length: 10 amino acids. Germline CDR1 DFQATT, CDR2 SNEGSKA (reference sequence). The CDR3 loop is CSATTTIHTF. The CDR3 nucleotides read TGCAGTGCTACGACGACCATCCACACCTTC.